The 26 T cell receptor beta chains listed next were all sequenced from one sample in a study of T cells after yellow fever vaccination. TCRdb re-derived calls from the 5' RACE reads in MiXCR, one entry per CDR3 protein. In the table there are approximately 550,000 distinct CDR3 sequences, approximately 21% of which are singletons. The sample consisted of PBMCs, taken 15 days after the yellow fever booster vaccination. Source of these receptors: a young man who received the YFV17D yellow fever vaccine.

The chain is built from TRBV7-9 and TRBJ1-4; D is undetermined. V was pared by 8 bases and J by 2 bases, with 9 bases between. Germline V lookup: CDR1 SEHNR, CDR2 FQNEAQ (reference sequence). The CDR3 consists of 13 residues. The CDR3, as DNA: TGTGCCAGCCGCGGATCGACTAATGAAAAACTGTTTTTT. Amino acids: CASRGSTNEKLFF.

This clonotype was detected a few times. This sequence joins TRBV10-2 and TRBJ2-1, with TRBD1 matching 7 bases. With V trimmed by 5 bases and J by 9 bases, 7 bases remained unmatched. The CDR3 consists of 13 residues. Per germline, CDR1 WSHSY and CDR2 SAAADI. CDR3 coding DNA: TGCGCCAGCAGTAGGGGGCTAGGCGGTGAGCAGTTCTTC. Translation: CASSRGLGGEQFF.

The chain joins TRBV10-1 to TRBJ2-1; D unresolved. The germline gives CDR1 WNHNN, CDR2 SYGVQD (reference sequence). Trimming took off 7 bases at V and 9 bases at J, with 10 bases between the two ends. CDR3 length equals 11 residues. CDR3 coding DNA: TGCGCCAGCAACGATGGCACTGAGCAGTTCTTC. Translating it yields CASNDGTEQFF.

This clonotype was observed a handful of times. The chain joins TRBV9 to TRBJ2-3; 7 positions agree with TRBD2. The germline CDR1 and CDR2 sequences are SGDLS and YYNGEE. The junction had 7 bases not matched to a gene; V was cut back by 0 bases and J by 6 bases. The CDR3 is 15 amino acids. The CDR3: CASSVGGRVKDTQYF. In DNA, the CDR3 is TGTGCCAGCAGCGTAGGCGGGAGAGTCAAGGATACGCAGTATTTT.

In this sample, this clonotype turned up many times. The gene calls are TRBV7-9 and TRBJ1-5; D is undetermined. Germline values: CDR1 SEHNR, CDR2 FQNEAQ (reference sequence). The V gene lost 1 base and the J gene lost 5 bases, with 6 bases spanning the gap. The CDR3 is 13 residues long. The CDR3 loop is CASSLDRYQPQHF. CDR3 nucleotides: TGTGCCAGCAGCTTAGACCGCTATCAGCCCCAGCATTTT.

This clonotype came up many times. This chain connects TRBV27 to TRBJ2-1; 9 bases are shared with TRBD2. The CDR3 runs 15 residues. The V gene's germline CDR1 is MNHEY and CDR2 SMNVEV (reference sequence). Trimming at V came to 7 bases and at J to 7 bases, leaving 11 bases not matched to a gene. This chain's CDR3 is CASKDLAGVVNEQFF. The CDR3, as DNA: TGTGCCAGCAAGGACTTAGCGGGAGTTGTGAATGAGCAGTTCTTC.

The sample holds a few counts of this clonotype. V usage is TRBV7-2 and J usage is TRBJ1-2; D gene ambiguous. The CDR3 covers 14 residues. The germline gives CDR1 SGHTA, CDR2 FQGNSA. V lost 0 bases to trimming and J lost 7 bases, with 12 bases between them. CDR3 sequence: CASSLARESPGYTF. In DNA, the CDR3 is TGTGCCAGCAGCTTAGCTCGGGAGAGCCCTGGCTACACCTTC.

This chain joins TRBV5-1 and TRBJ2-7; perhaps TRBD1 as D (5 bases). The CDR3 is 11 amino acids. V was cut by 0 bases and J by 10 bases, with 8 bases left in between. Looked up from germline, CDR1 is SGHRS and CDR2 is YFSETQ. The CDR3 loop is CASSLGQRQYF. The DNA for the CDR3 is TGCGCCAGCAGCTTGGGACAGCGACAGTACTTC. Using reference TRBV5-1 and TRBJ2-7 for the parts outside the CDR3, the full variable domain is KAGVTQTPRYLIKTRGQQVTLSCSPISGHRSVSWYQQTPGQGLQFLFEYFSETQRNKGNFPGRFSGRQFSNSRSEMNVSTLELGDSALYLCASSLGQRQYFGPGTRLTVT.

V usage is TRBV7-2 and J usage is TRBJ2-3; D is ambiguous. This CDR3 contains 14 residues. Trimming took 0 bases from V and 6 from J, leaving 10 bases between them. In germline, CDR1 is SGHTA, CDR2 FQGNSA. In DNA form, the CDR3 reads TGTGCCAGCAGCTTAGCGGGCCCGGTGGATACGCAGTATTTT. Amino acid sequence: CASSLAGPVDTQYF.

The sample holds a few counts of this clonotype. V usage is TRBV20-1 and J usage is TRBJ2-2; D may be TRBD2 (5 bases). Between the trimmed V and J ends, which lost 0 bases and 6 bases, there was a span of 14 bases. CDR1 and CDR2 from the germline V gene are DFQATT and SNEGSKA (reference sequence). This CDR3 comprises 15 residues. The CDR3 spells CSARDGNRRAGELFF. The CDR3, as DNA: TGCAGTGCTAGAGACGGGAATAGAAGAGCCGGGGAGCTGTTTTTT.

The rearrangement uses TRBV20-1 and TRBJ2-4, with TRBD2 identical over 11 bases. Germline values: CDR1 DFQATT, CDR2 SNEGSKA (reference sequence). Trimming removed 6 bases from V and 0 bases from J; junction bases left unmatched: 4. This CDR3 has 15 amino acids. The CDR3 DNA is TGCAGTGCAGACGGGACTAGCGGAGCCAAAAACATTCAGTACTTC. Translated: CSADGTSGAKNIQYF.

The CDR3, as DNA: TGTGCCAGCAGCTTTAGCCCGAGGCCCCCCACCGGGGAGCTGTTTTTT. This gives the protein CASSFSPRPPTGELFF. This chain links TRBV7-9 with TRBJ2-2; D gene uncertain. The germline CDR1 and CDR2 sequences are SEHNR and FQNEAQ (reference sequence). V was clipped by 3 bases and J by 4 bases, with 15 bases between them. The CDR3 loop spans 16 amino acids.

The genes are TRBV5-5 and TRBJ2-3, with 9 bases matching TRBD2. CDR1 SGHKS and CDR2 YYEKEE come from the germline V gene (reference sequence). The CDR3 is made up of 16 amino acids. The junction had 10 bases not matched to a gene; V was cut back by 3 bases and J by 5 bases. The CDR3 spells CASSSPSAGGLDTQYF. The CDR3, as DNA: TGTGCCAGCAGCTCCCCTTCGGCGGGAGGGTTAGATACGCAGTATTTT.

The chain couples TRBV19 to TRBJ1-1; no clear D. V was trimmed by 5 bases and J by 4 bases, leaving 5 bases between them. Germline values: CDR1 LNHDA, CDR2 SQIVND (reference sequence). The length of the CDR3 is 11 residues. CDR3 in DNA: TGTGCCAGTAGTGATGTCACTGAAGCTTTCTTT. Its protein is CASSDVTEAFF. Using reference TRBV19 and TRBJ1-1 for the parts outside the CDR3, the full variable domain is DGGITQSPKYLFRKEGQNVTLSCEQNLNHDAMYWYRQDPGQGLRLIYYSQIVNDFQKGDIAEGYSVSREKKESFPLTVTSAQKNPTAFYLCASSDVTEAFFGQGTRLTVV.

This clonotype came up a few times. CDR3 in DNA: TGTGCCAGCTGCGAAGGGGGGCAAACCTACAATGAGCAGTTCTTC. Protein product: CASCEGGQTYNEQFF. The J gene is TRBJ2-1, the V gene TRBV28; D tentatively reads TRBD1 or TRBD2 (6 bases each). Germline CDR1 and CDR2: MDHEN and SYDVKM. The CDR3 extends over 15 amino acids. Trimming shortened V by 8 bases and J by 2 bases, and 16 bases separated the two germline ends. The complete variable domain, with remaining parts taken from reference TRBV28 and TRBJ2-1, reads DVKVTQSSRYLVKRTGEKVFLECVQDMDHENMFWYRQDPGLGLRLIYFSYDVKMKEKGDIPEGYSVSREKKERFSLILESASTNQTSMYLCASCEGGQTYNEQFFGPGTRLTVL.

The chain carries TRBV5-6 and TRBJ2-1; a possible D gene is TRBD1 (5 bases). This CDR3 is built from 15 residues. The germline V and J ends were trimmed by 4 bases and 0 bases, with 11 bases remaining between them. Looked up from germline, CDR1 is SGHDT and CDR2 is YYEEEE. CDR3 nucleotides: TGTGCCAGCAGCCCGGACATGACCTCCTACAATGAGCAGTTCTTC. Encoded protein: CASSPDMTSYNEQFF.

CDR3 loop: CATSRQGDTQYF. The CDR3 DNA is TGTGCCACCAGCCGGCAGGGGGATACGCAGTATTTT. The rearrangement joins TRBV15 to TRBJ2-3; possible D gene TRBD1, 6 bases. Germline lookup yields CDR1 LNHNV and CDR2 YYDKDF (reference sequence). Trimming took 5 bases from V and 6 from J, leaving 9 bases between them. The CDR3 covers 12 residues. The full variable domain, completed using reference TRBV15 and TRBJ2-3, is DAMVIQNPRYQVTQFGKPVTLSCSQTLNHNVMYWYQQKSSQAPKLLFHYYDKDFNNEADTPDNFQSRRPNTSFCFLDIRSPGLGDTAMYLCATSRQGDTQYFGPGTRLTVL.

This chain joins TRBV5-1 and TRBJ2-7, with unresolved D. CDR1 is SGHRS and CDR2 is YFSETQ in the germline V gene. The CDR3 covers 13 residues. Between the trimmed V and J ends, which lost 2 bases and 7 bases, there was a span of 13 bases. The CDR3: CASSLQPSSEQYF. The CDR3 coding sequence is TGCGCCAGCAGCTTACAGCCCTCCTCTGAGCAGTACTTC.

This clonotype was seen a single time. The genes are TRBV5-4 and TRBJ1-4; TRBD1 is a possible D gene (5 bases). The CDR3 contains 13 residues. V was pared by 1 base and J by 10 bases, with 11 bases between. CDR1 is SGHNT, CDR2 YYREEE, per germline (reference sequence). CDR3 in DNA: TGTGCCAGCAGCTTGATTTCCCAGGGAAAACTGTTTTTT. Translation: CASSLISQGKLFF.

This clonotype was counted ten times or more. The chain links TRBV20-1 to TRBJ2-2, with D maybe TRBD1 (5 bases). Trimming took 0 bases from V and 3 from J, leaving 17 bases between them. CDR3 size: 17 residues. Germline lookup yields CDR1 DFQATT and CDR2 SNEGSKA (reference sequence). This CDR3 reads CSARDPRKGLDTGELFF. The CDR3 DNA follows: TGCAGTGCTAGAGATCCCCGGAAGGGGCTGGACACCGGGGAGCTGTTTTTT.

The rearrangement uses TRBV7-2 and TRBJ2-7; no reliable D call. The V gene's germline CDR1 is SGHTA and CDR2 FQGNSA. V lost 2 bases, J lost 6 bases, and 11 bases lay in between. The length of the CDR3 is 13 residues. For the CDR3, the DNA is TGTGCCAGCAGCTTAATACAGTCTCGCGAGCAGTACTTC. Its protein product is CASSLIQSREQYF.

The sample holds a few counts of this clonotype. The chain uses TRBV20-1 and TRBJ1-4; D uncertain. The CDR3 is 13 residues long. Trimming removed 0 bases from V and 8 bases from J, with 10 bases in between. Germline CDR1 reads DFQATT; CDR2 reads SNEGSKA (reference sequence). The CDR3 nucleotides read TGCAGTGCTAGAGATTATCTGGGGGAAAAACTGTTTTTT. Translation gives CSARDYLGEKLFF.

This clonotype was picked up many times. The V and J genes are TRBV5-1 and TRBJ2-1; 7 bases fit TRBD2. V lost 0 bases and J lost 0; bases outside the gene matches: 3. There are 16 residues in the CDR3. CDR1 is SGHRS, CDR2 YFSETQ, per germline. The CDR3 is CASSLEGGSSYNEQFF. CDR3 bases: TGCGCCAGCAGCTTGGAGGGCGGGAGCTCCTACAATGAGCAGTTCTTC.

In its sample, this clonotype was seen a few times. This rearrangement joins TRBV2 to TRBJ2-6; TRBD2 is a possible D gene (6 bases). Per the germline V gene, CDR1 is SNHLY and CDR2 is FYNNEI. The CDR3 contains 15 residues. With 7 bases removed from V and 1 base from J, the gap between germline ends came to 11 bases. The CDR3 bases are TGTGCCAGCAAAAAGGAGGGTTCTGGGGCCAACGTCCTGACTTTC. This gives the protein CASKKEGSGANVLTF.

The chain combines TRBV20-1 with TRBJ2-4; D gene ambiguous. The CDR3 has 14 amino acids. V gave up 3 bases and J gave up 7 bases, with 16 bases separating them. Per the germline V gene, CDR1 is DFQATT and CDR2 is SNEGSKA (reference sequence). Here the CDR3 reads CSASKPKVENIQYF. In DNA form, the CDR3 reads TGCAGTGCTAGCAAGCCCAAAGTAGAGAACATTCAGTACTTC.

As for this clonotype: At one boundary the junction diverges from the germline segment, which might be a read error. V is TRBV29-1 and J is TRBJ2-5; TRBD1 or TRBD2 may be the D gene (6 bases each). In germline, CDR1 is SQVTM, CDR2 ANQGSEA. The CDR3 is 13 amino acids. DNA of the CDR3: TGCAGCTTCCTGGGGGGCGACCAAGAGACCCTGTACTTC. Its protein is CSFLGGDQETLYF.